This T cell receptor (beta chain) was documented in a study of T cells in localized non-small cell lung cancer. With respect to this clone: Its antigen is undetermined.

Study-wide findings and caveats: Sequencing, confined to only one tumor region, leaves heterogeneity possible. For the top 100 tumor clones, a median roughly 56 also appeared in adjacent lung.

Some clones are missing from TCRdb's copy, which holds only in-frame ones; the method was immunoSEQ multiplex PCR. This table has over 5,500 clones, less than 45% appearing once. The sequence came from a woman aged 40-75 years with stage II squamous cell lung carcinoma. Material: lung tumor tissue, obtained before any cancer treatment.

The CDR3 region is CATSGGQGTNEKLFF. Written as DNA, the CDR3 is TGTGCCACCAGCGGGGGTCAGGGGACTAATGAAAAACTGTTTTTT. The rearrangement uses TRBV15 and TRBJ1-4; perhaps TRBD1 as D (6 bases). Germline V gene sequence: CDR1 LNHNV, CDR2 YYDKDF (reference sequence). This CDR3 spans 15 amino acids. Trimming removed 5 bases at V and 2 bases at J, with 12 bases between.